This TCR beta chain was sequenced in a study of patients and donors after allogeneic stem cell transplantation. This CDR3 is built from 16 residues. Trimming removed 0 bases from V and 2 bases from J, with 12 bases in between. Germline V gene lookup returns CDR1 LGHNA and CDR2 YSLEER. Using its own MiXCR run on the RT-PCR reads, TCRdb lists one record per CDR3 protein. The table includes roughly 960,000 distinct CDR3 sequences, about 20% detected once. The sequence was collected from a human donor who was either an allogeneic HSCT recipient or a stem cell or donor lymphocyte infusion donor (not recorded which). It is not recorded whose cells these are; they may come from a transplant donor. The V call is TRBV4-3, the J call TRBJ2-3; D ambiguous. Sequencing was done on a sample of blood, either unsorted or a sorted T cell fraction (not recorded which). CDR3 sequence: CASSQDLVGFTDTQYF. The DNA for the CDR3 is TGCGCCAGCAGCCAAGATCTGGTGGGATTCACAGATACGCAGTATTTT.